The clone carrying this TCR beta chain was seen just once. Its antigen is not known. Sequencing was performed with immunoSEQ multiplex PCR; in TCRdb, only in-frame clones are kept and a portion is missing. The data contain around 330,000 clones, about 61% of them singletons. CDR3 length: 15 amino acids. Germline assignment: CDR1 SGDLS and CDR2 YYNGEE. The V end was cut by 4 bases, the J end by 7 bases, with 15 bases between. The sample is drawn from a study of cytotoxic CD8 clonotypes in ibrutinib-treated CLL. Background on the study: The patient breakdown showed roughly 10 relapsed/refractory and under 16 treatment-naive cases, with fewer than 18 IGHV unmutated. Study results and limitations: Against age-matched healthy donors, baseline clonality ran higher and tracked circulating CD8+ T-cell counts. Upon ibrutinib response clonality rose, and upon progression it fell back toward baseline.

Here the sequenced sample was PBMCs, taken after 36 months of ibrutinib treatment. The rearrangement uses TRBV9 and TRBJ1-6; maybe TRBD1 (6 bases). The receptor was isolated from a human donor with chronic lymphocytic leukemia. The CDR3 loop is CASSPGYRVNSPLHF. CDR3 sequence (DNA): TGTGCCAGCAGCCCTGGGTACAGGGTGAATTCACCCCTCCACTTT.